This note documents a single T cell receptor (beta chain) sequence. This receptor's antigen is unknown. No base quality values were provided; no much bigger clone lies one nucleotide off. Reading from cysteine to phenylalanine, the CDR3 counts 11 amino acids. Only the CDR3 portion is preserved as DNA: 33 bases, with reading frame beginning at the first base. According to the germline V gene (reference sequence), CDR1 reads LNHDA and CDR2 reads SQIVND. V loses 3 bases of germline sequence and J loses 7 bases, and the interval between the two ends is 3 bases. The sample is drawn from a study of response to subunit inactivated influenza vaccine (dated by TCRdb to between 2017 and 2018). Notes on the research overall: Deep quantitative profiling of the T cell receptor repertoire was used in the study to follow responses to a trivalent subunit inactivated influenza vaccine. Results and caveats for the whole study, not just this receptor: It was suggested by the authors that each seasonal influenza vaccination may recruit only a limited number of new T cells.

Libraries were built with RT-PCR. TCRdb shows the sequencer as Illumina HiSeq 2500. TCRdb trimmed the raw reads at Q25, called clones with MiXCR and kept productive beta chains. Records with the same CDR3 protein are collapsed into one entry carrying the most frequent genes and DNA. Across this sample there are over 300,000 distinct CDR3 sequences, with about a fifth seen only once. The ten largest make up roughly 10% of the sample. The sequences come from PBMCs from blood, collected roughly 20 months after vaccination. The chain was built from TRBV19 and TRBJ1-4; confidence is insufficient to name the D gene. The origin of this receptor is a man aged 50 to 69 who received an inactivated influenza vaccine. Donor details come from another sample of the same person, matched by shared clones. The sequence in DNA is TGTGCCAGTAGTATTGGTGAAAAACTGTTTTTT. This codes for CASSIGEKLFF.